One T cell receptor beta chain is described in this entry. No cognate antigen has been identified for it. Per-base quality was not reported, and no clone a single base away is much larger than it. There are 17 amino acids in the CDR3, from cysteine to phenylalanine inclusive. Only CDR3 DNA is held: 51 bases, read in frame from base 1. V is reduced by 4 bases and J by 0 bases, leaving a spacing of 16 bases between them. Via the germline V gene, CDR1 is SNHLY and CDR2 FYNNEI. On an AutoMACS, CD4+ and CD8+ cells were isolated via positive magnetic bead selection, and their purity was verified by flow cytometry. A TCR V beta antibody panel was used in flow cytometry to screen first for clonal expansions, which were then characterized by TCRB deep sequencing of sorted CD8+ fractions. Peripheral blood mononuclear cells were obtained using density gradient separation with Ficoll-Paque PLUS. Nucleospin Tissue or Tissue XS kits were used to extract DNA from CD4-enriched, CD8-enriched or PBMC samples, and a Qubit 2.0 fluorometer was used for quantification.

The data are from a study of somatic mutations in cytotoxic T cells in rheumatoid arthritis (dated by TCRdb to 2016 to 2017). In terms of the full investigation: Right after diagnosis and prior to the start of any treatment, approximately 30 ml EDTA of peripheral blood was drawn from patients. Median age was essentially the same in the patient group and the control group. A FACSAria II or Sony SH800 was used to flow-sort some V beta antibody-stained T-cell populations at nearly 100% purity, and TCRB sequencing was also done on sorted V beta1+ cells. Whether expanded CD8+ T-cell clones in untreated, newly diagnosed rheumatoid arthritis carry somatic mutations was the study question, and clonality was characterized with TCRB deep sequencing. TCRB deep sequencing was performed for approximately 61 rheumatoid arthritis patients and approximately 20 healthy controls. General study outcomes and caveats: Viral specificity could not be ruled out by absence from virus-specific databases, and the antigen targets of the expanded CD8+ clones remained unknown. CD8+ T-cell clonality in rheumatoid arthritis patients was not significantly different from that in age-matched healthy controls. In about an eighth of the roughly 60 patients, more than 20% of CD8+ cells belonged to the largest CD8+ clone, while several identical CD8+ TCRB sequences were shared between blood and synovial fluid. No adjustment for multiple comparisons was made for the slight TRBV07 underrepresentation in patients. Healthy controls showed no age-related increase in CD8+ clonality, whereas patients did (Spearman r of about 0.53).

TCRB CDR3 sequencing used the immunoSEQ assay on genomic DNA. As for the authors' bioinformatics: Only a few patient CD8+ clones larger than 1% matched published virus-specific TCRB sequences when compared against them. Analyses were restricted to productive TCRB rearrangements. Defining a clone by its unique TCRB CDR3 sequence, the study calculated clonality as a productive clonality index derived from Shannon entropy. To calculate repertoire overlap between two samples, the template counts of each clone were considered relative to each sample's total templates. V-gene usage measured by flow cytometry correlated with TCRB sequencing V-gene usage, with a Spearman r of 0.5 to 0.65. TCRdb took over this immuneACCESS table, retaining in-frame rearrangements with V and J assigned. Such tables are incomplete; in checked studies, under half of the missing clones stem from an unresolved V gene, and the remainder is unexplained. V and J calls and clone size follow that table, whereas D and trimming were derived from the DNA. The sample data list approximately 30,000 clones, and 82% of these were observed just once. The ten largest account for 7.5% to 10% of the sample.

The chain employs TRBV2 and TRBJ1-5; TRBD1 is a possible D gene, resting on 6 matching bases. This receptor was identified in an adult with rheumatoid arthritis. The sample comprised CD8+ T cells sorted from blood. In nucleotide form, the sequence is TGTGCCAGCAGTGGAACAGGGACCTACTATAGCAATCAGCCCCAGCATTTT. Its translation is CASSGTGTYYSNQPQHF.